The rows below give T cell receptor beta chains drawn from one sample of a study of graft-versus-host responses after intestinal transplantation. Sequenced by immunoSEQ multiplex PCR; TCRdb stores in-frame clones only, minus some. The repertoire consists of tens of thousands of clones, with approximately 92% occurring once and the leading ten covering around 7%. Sequenced material: bone marrow, taken less than 750 days after intestinal transplantation. These receptors were collected from a human patient who received an intestinal transplant, so some T cells may come from the graft donor. The CDR3 runs from the conserved cysteine through the conserved F or W. Fields, in order: clone size, D gene, V gene, J gene, CDR3 DNA, CDR3 protein. D genes are given only for firm matches. The size of a clone is reported for some rows only, either as once, few or many, or as a class for expanded clones.

abundance: once; d_gene: -; v_gene: TRBV6-5; j_gene: TRBJ1-2; CDR3nt: TGTGCCAGCAGTTACTCGAAACAGTTCTATGGCTACACCTTC; CDR3aa: CASSYSKQFYGYTF
abundance: -; d_gene: -; v_gene: TRBV11-2; j_gene: TRBJ2-5; CDR3nt: TGTGCCAGCAGCCCTTGGACAAGGCCGGGCGAAGAGACCCAGTACTTC; CDR3aa: CASSPWTRPGEETQYF
abundance: once; d_gene: -; v_gene: TRBV7-2; j_gene: TRBJ1-2; CDR3nt: TGTGCCAGCAGCTATCAGATCGGGGGCTACACCTTC; CDR3aa: CASSYQIGGYTF
abundance: -; d_gene: -; v_gene: TRBV7-3; j_gene: TRBJ2-1; CDR3nt: TGTGCCAGCAGCTCACCGGACAGACTTAATGAGCAGTTCTTC; CDR3aa: CASSSPDRLNEQFF
abundance: -; d_gene: TRBD1; v_gene: TRBV29-1; j_gene: TRBJ1-5; CDR3nt: TGCAGCGTTGGGGACAGGGACAAGCCCCAGCATTTT; CDR3aa: CSVGDRDKPQHF
abundance: -; d_gene: -; v_gene: TRBV11-2; j_gene: TRBJ2-7; CDR3nt: TGTGCCAGCAGCTTAGGTCAAAACTCCTACGAGCAGTACTTC; CDR3aa: CASSLGQNSYEQYF
abundance: -; d_gene: -; v_gene: TRBV5-1; j_gene: TRBJ1-5; CDR3nt: TGCGCCAGCAGCTTGGGGGTAAGCAATCAGCCCCAGCATTTT; CDR3aa: CASSLGVSNQPQHF
abundance: -; d_gene: -; v_gene: TRBV7-3; j_gene: TRBJ2-5; CDR3nt: TGTGCCAGCAGTCTAACCGGAGAACAAGAGACCCAGTACTTC; CDR3aa: CASSLTGEQETQYF
abundance: once; d_gene: -; v_gene: TRBV2; j_gene: TRBJ1-1; CDR3nt: TGTGCCAGCGAGGGACCACTTGGGACTGAAGCTTTCTTT; CDR3aa: CASEGPLGTEAFF
abundance: -; d_gene: TRBD1; v_gene: TRBV5-1; j_gene: TRBJ1-1; CDR3nt: TGCGCCAGCAGCTCAAGACAGGGAGGAACTGAAGCTTTCTTT; CDR3aa: CASSSRQGGTEAFF
abundance: -; d_gene: TRBD1; v_gene: TRBV5-4; j_gene: TRBJ1-2; CDR3nt: TGTGCCAGCAGCTTGGAGGGAGACAGGGGAGATGGCTACACCTTC; CDR3aa: CASSLEGDRGDGYTF
abundance: -; d_gene: -; v_gene: TRBV2; j_gene: TRBJ2-3; CDR3nt: TGTGCCAGCGGTAACAAGCGGTACACAGATACGCAGTATTTT; CDR3aa: CASGNKRYTDTQYF
abundance: -; d_gene: -; v_gene: TRBV6-5; j_gene: TRBJ1-3; CDR3nt: TGTGCCAGCAGTATAGGCCCTCTACAATTAGACACCATATATTTT; CDR3aa: CASSIGPLQLDTIYF
abundance: -; d_gene: -; v_gene: TRBV27; j_gene: TRBJ1-6; CDR3nt: TGTGCCAGCAGCCCGATGGGGTTCTTCTCACCCCTCCACTTT; CDR3aa: CASSPMGFFSPLHF